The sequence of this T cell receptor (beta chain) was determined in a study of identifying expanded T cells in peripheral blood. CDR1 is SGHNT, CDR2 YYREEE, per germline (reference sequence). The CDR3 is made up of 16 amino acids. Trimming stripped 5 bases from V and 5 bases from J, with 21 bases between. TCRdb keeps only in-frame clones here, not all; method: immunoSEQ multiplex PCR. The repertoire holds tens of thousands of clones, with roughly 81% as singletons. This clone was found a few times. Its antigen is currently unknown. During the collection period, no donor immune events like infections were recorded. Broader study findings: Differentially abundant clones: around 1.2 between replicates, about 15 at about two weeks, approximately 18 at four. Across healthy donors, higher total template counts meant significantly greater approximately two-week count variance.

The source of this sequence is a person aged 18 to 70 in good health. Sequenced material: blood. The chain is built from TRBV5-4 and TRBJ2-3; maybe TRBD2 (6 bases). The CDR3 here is CASRPQLAGAGDTQYF. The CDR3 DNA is TGTGCCAGCAGACCGCAACTAGCCGGAGCGGGAGATACGCAGTATTTT.